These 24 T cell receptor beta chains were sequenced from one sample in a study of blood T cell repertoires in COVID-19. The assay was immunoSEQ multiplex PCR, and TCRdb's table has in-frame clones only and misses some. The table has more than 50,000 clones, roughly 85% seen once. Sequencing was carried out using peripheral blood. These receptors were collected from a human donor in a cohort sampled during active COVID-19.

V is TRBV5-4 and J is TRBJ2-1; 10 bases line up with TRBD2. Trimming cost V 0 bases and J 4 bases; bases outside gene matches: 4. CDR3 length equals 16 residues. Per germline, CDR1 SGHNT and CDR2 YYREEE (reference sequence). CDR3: CASSLASSGRYNEQFF. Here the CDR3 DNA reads TGTGCCAGCAGCTTGGCCTCTAGCGGGAGATACAATGAGCAGTTCTTC.

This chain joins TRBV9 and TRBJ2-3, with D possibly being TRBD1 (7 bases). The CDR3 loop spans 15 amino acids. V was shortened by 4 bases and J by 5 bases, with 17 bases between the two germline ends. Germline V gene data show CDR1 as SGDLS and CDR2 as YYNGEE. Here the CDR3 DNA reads TGTGCCAGCAGCCCGACTGGAGGGGGCCAAGATACGCAGTATTTT. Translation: CASSPTGGGQDTQYF.

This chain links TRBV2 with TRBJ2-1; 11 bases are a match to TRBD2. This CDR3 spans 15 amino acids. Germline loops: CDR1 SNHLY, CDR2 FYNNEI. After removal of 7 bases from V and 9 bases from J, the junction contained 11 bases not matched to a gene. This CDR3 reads CASTDGVAGGGEQFF. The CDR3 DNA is TGTGCCAGCACCGACGGAGTAGCGGGGGGGGGTGAGCAGTTCTTC.

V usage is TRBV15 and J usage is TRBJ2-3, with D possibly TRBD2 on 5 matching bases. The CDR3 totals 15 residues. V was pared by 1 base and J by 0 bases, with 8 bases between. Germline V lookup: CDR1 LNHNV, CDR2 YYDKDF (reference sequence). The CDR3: CATSRVGESTDTQYF. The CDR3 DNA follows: TGTGCCACCAGCAGAGTCGGGGAGAGCACAGATACGCAGTATTTT. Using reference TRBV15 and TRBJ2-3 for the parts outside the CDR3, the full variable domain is DAMVIQNPRYQVTQFGKPVTLSCSQTLNHNVMYWYQQKSSQAPKLLFHYYDKDFNNEADTPDNFQSRRPNTSFCFLDIRSPGLGDTAMYLCATSRVGESTDTQYFGPGTRLTVL.

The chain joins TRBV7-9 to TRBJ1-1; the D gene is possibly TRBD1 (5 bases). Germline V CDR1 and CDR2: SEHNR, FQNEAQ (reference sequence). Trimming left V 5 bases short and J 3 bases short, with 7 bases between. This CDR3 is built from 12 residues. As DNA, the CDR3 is TGTGCCAGCAGCAGGGGCGACACTGAAGCTTTCTTT. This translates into CASSRGDTEAFF.

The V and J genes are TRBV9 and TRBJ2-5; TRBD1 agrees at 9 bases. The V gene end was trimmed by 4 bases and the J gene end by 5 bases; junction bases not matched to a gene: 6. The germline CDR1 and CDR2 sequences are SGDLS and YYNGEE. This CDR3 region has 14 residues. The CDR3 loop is CASSSQGAGETQYF. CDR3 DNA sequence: TGTGCCAGCAGCTCACAGGGGGCGGGTGAGACCCAGTACTTC.

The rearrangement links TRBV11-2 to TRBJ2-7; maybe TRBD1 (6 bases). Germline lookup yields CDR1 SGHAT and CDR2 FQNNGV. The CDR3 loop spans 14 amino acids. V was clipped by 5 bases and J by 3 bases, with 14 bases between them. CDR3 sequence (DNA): TGTGCCAGCAGCCCACAACAGGGAAACTACGAGCAGTACTTC. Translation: CASSPQQGNYEQYF. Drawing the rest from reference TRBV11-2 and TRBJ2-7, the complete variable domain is EAGVAQSPRYKIIEKRQSVAFWCNPISGHATLYWYQQILGQGPKLLIQFQNNGVVDDSQLPKDRFSAERLKGVDSTLKIQPAKLEDSAVYLCASSPQQGNYEQYFGPGTRLTVT.

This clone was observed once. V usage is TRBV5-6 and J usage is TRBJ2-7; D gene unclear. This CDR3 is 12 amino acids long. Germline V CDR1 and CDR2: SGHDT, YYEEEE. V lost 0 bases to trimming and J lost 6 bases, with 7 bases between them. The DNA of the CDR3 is TGTGCCAGCAGCTTGGTTCAACTCGAGCAGTACTTC. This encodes CASSLVQLEQYF.

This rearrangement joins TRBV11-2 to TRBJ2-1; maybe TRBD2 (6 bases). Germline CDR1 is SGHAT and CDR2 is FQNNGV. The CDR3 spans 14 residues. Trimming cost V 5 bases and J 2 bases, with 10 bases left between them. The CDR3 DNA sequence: TGTGCCAGCAGCCGGGACTCCCCCTACAATGAGCAGTTCTTC. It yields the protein CASSRDSPYNEQFF.

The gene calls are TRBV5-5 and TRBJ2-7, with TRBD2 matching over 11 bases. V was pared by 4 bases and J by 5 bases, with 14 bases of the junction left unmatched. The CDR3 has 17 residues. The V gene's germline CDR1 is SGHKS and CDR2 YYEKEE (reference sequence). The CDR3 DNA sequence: TGTGCCAGCAGCAGGGCGGGGACTAGCGGCATTTTGGACGAGCAGTACTTC. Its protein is CASSRAGTSGILDEQYF.

CDR3 sequence reads: CASSRGQGNSQPQHF. CDR3 nucleotide sequence: TGTGCCAGCTCACGGGGACAGGGTAATAGTCAGCCCCAGCATTTT. The V gene is TRBV18, the J gene TRBJ1-5; 9 bases are shared with TRBD1. V dropped 4 bases and J dropped 6; count of bases not matched to a gene: 7. The germline V gene has CDR1 KGHSH and CDR2 LQKENI. The CDR3 spans 15 residues.

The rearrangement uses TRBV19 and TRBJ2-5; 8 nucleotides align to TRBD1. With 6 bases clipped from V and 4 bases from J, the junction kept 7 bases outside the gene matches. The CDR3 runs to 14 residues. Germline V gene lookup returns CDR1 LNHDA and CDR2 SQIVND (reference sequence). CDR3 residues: CASRSGQGGETQYF. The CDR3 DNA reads TGTGCCAGTAGATCCGGACAGGGTGGAGAGACCCAGTACTTC.

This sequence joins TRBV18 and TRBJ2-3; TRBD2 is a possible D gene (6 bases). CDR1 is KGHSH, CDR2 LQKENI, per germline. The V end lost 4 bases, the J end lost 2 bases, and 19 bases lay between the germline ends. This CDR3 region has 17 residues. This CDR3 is CASSLYVGWDSTDTQYF. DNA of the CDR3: TGTGCCAGCTCACTGTACGTTGGATGGGACTCCACAGATACGCAGTATTTT. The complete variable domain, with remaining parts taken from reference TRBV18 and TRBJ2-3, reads NAGVMQNPRHLVRRRGQEARLRCSPMKGHSHVYWYRQLPEEGLKFMVYLQKENIIDESGMPKERFSAEFPKEGPSILRIQQVVRGDSAAYFCASSLYVGWDSTDTQYFGPGTRLTVL.

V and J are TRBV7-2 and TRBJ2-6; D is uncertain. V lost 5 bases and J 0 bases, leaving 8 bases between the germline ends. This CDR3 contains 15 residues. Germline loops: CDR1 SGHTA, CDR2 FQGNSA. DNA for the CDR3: TGTGCCAGCAGCCCGACACTCTCTGGGGCCAACGTCCTGACTTTC. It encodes CASSPTLSGANVLTF.

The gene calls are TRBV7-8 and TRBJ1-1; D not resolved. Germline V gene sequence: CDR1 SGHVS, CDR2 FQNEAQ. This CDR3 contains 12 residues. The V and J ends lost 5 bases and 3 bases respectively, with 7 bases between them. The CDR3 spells CASSPRYTEAFF. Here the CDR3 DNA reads TGTGCCAGCAGCCCGCGGTACACTGAAGCTTTCTTT.

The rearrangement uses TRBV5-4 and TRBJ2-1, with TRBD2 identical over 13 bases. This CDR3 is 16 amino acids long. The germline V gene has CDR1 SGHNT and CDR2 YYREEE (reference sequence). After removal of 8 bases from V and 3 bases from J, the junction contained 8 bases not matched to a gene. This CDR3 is CASGRLAGGFYNEQFF. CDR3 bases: TGTGCCAGTGGGAGACTAGCGGGGGGCTTCTACAATGAGCAGTTCTTC.

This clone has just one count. In DNA form, the CDR3 reads TGCGCCAGCAGCTTGGCCGGGACTAATCAAGAGACCCAGTACTTC. It codes for CASSLAGTNQETQYF. The V gene is TRBV5-1, the J gene TRBJ2-5, with 7 bases matching TRBD2. The germline gives CDR1 SGHRS, CDR2 YFSETQ. This CDR3 has 15 residues. Trimming took 0 bases from V and 2 from J; bases not matched to a gene: 4.

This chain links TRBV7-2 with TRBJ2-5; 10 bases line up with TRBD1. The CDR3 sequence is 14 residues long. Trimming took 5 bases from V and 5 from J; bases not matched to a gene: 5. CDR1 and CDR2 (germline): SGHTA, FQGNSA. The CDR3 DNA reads TGTGCCAGCAGCCAGGACAGGGGGGGGGAGACCCAGTACTTC. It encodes CASSQDRGGETQYF.

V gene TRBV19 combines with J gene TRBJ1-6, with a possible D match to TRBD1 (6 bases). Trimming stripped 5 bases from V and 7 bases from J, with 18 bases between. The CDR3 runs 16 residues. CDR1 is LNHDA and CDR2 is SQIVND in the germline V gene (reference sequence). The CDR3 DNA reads TGTGCCAGTAGTCCGACAGGCTCCACGGGGAATTCACCCCTCCACTTT. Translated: CASSPTGSTGNSPLHF.

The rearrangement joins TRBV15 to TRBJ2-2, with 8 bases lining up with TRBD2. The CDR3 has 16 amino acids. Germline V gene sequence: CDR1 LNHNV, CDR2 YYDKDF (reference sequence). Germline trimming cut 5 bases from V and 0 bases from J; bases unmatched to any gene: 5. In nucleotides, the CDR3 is TGTGCCACCAGCGCCGGTAGCGGGGCGAACACCGGGGAGCTGTTTTTT. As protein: CATSAGSGANTGELFF.

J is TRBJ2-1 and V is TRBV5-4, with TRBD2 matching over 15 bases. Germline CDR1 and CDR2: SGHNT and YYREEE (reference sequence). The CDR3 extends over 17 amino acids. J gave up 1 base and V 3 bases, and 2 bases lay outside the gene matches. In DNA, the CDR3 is TGTGCCAGCAGCTGGACTAGCGGGGGGGTATCCTACAATGAGCAGTTCTTC. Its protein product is CASSWTSGGVSYNEQFF.

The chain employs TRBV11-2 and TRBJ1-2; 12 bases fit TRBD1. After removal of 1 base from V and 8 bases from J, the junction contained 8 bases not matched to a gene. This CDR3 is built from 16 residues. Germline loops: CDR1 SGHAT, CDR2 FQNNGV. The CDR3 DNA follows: TGTGCCAGCAGCTTAGCGTCGGGACAGGGGGCGGGAGGCTACACCTTC. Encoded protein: CASSLASGQGAGGYTF.

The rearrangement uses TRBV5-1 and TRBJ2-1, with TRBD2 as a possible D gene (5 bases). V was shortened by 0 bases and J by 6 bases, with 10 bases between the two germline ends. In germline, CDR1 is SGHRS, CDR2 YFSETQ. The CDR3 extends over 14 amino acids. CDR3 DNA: TGCGCCAGCAGCTTGGCGCGGGTGGGCAATGAGCAGTTCTTC. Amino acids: CASSLARVGNEQFF. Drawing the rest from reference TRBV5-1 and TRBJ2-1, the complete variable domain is KAGVTQTPRYLIKTRGQQVTLSCSPISGHRSVSWYQQTPGQGLQFLFEYFSETQRNKGNFPGRFSGRQFSNSRSEMNVSTLELGDSALYLCASSLARVGNEQFFGPGTRLTVL.

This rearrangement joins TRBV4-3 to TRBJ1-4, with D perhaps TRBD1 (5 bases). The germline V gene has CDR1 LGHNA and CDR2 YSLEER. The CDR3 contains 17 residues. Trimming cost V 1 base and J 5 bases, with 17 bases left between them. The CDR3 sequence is CASSQGPRGGANEKLFF. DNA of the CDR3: TGCGCCAGCAGCCAAGGTCCCCGGGGGGGAGCGAATGAAAAACTGTTTTTT.